Below are 31 T cell receptor beta chains sequenced from a single sample in a study of blood T cell repertoires in COVID-19. Sequencing used immunoSEQ multiplex PCR; TCRdb keeps in-frame clones, though not all of them. The table lists around 200,000 clones, 88% of them singletons. Sequencing used peripheral blood. These receptors originate from a man aged 35-49 years with acute or convalescent COVID-19.

This clone is a singleton in its sample. The chain couples TRBV27 to TRBJ1-2; 9 bases match TRBD1. The V gene's germline CDR1 is MNHEY and CDR2 SMNVEV (reference sequence). This CDR3 is built from 15 residues. V shed 6 bases and J 8 bases; nucleotides not matched to a gene: 13. The CDR3 sequence is CASRYRGTGYYGYTF. In DNA form, the CDR3 reads TGTGCCAGCAGGTATCGGGGGACAGGGTATTACGGCTACACCTTC.

The gene calls are TRBV5-4 and TRBJ2-7, with unresolved D. Trimming removed 4 bases from V and 7 bases from J, with 9 bases in between. CDR3 length: 11 amino acids. CDR1 and CDR2 from the germline V gene are SGHNT and YYREEE (reference sequence). CDR3 loop: CASSEAGEQYF. In nucleotides, the CDR3 is TGTGCCAGCAGCGAGGCTGGGGAGCAGTACTTC. The variable domain in full, with the rest retrieved from reference TRBV5-4 and TRBJ2-7, is ETGVTQSPTHLIKTRGQQVTLRCSSQSGHNTVSWYQQALGQGPQFIFQYYREEENGRGNFPPRFSGLQFPNYSSELNVNALELDDSALYLCASSEAGEQYFGPGTRLTVT.

The J gene is TRBJ1-2, the V gene TRBV5-1, with 8 bases aligning to TRBD1. Germline CDR1 reads SGHRS; CDR2 reads YFSETQ. J was trimmed by 4 bases and V by 2 bases; bases with no gene match: 7. CDR3 length equals 15 residues. The CDR3 loop is CASSLFDRGSYGYTF. The CDR3 DNA reads as TGCGCCAGCAGCTTATTCGACAGGGGAAGCTATGGCTACACCTTC.

This clone was found a few times. The chain combines TRBV9 with TRBJ1-1, with D possibly matching TRBD1 (6 bases). V was cut by 6 bases and J by 11 bases, with 17 bases left in between. The CDR3 sequence is 12 residues long. Germline V CDR1 and CDR2: SGDLS, YYNGEE. The CDR3 region has the DNA TGTGCCAGCAACCCCGGGGTGGGGGCGGCTTTCTTT. As protein: CASNPGVGAAFF.

This clone was picked up one time. CDR3 nucleotides: TGCGCCAGCAGCCAAGGGACAGGGGGCAGTCAGCCCCAGCATTTT. Translated: CASSQGTGGSQPQHF. The chain combines TRBV4-3 with TRBJ1-5; the match to TRBD1 covers 11 bases. The CDR3 loop spans 15 amino acids. Germline CDR1 is LGHNA and CDR2 is YSLEER. Germline trimming cut 1 base from V and 6 bases from J; bases unmatched to any gene: 2.

The chain is built from TRBV30 and TRBJ2-7; a weak D match, TRBD2 (5 bases). Germline V lookup: CDR1 GTSNPN, CDR2 SVGIG (reference sequence). CDR3 length: 14 amino acids. Deletions cut 1 base from V and 1 base from J, with 11 bases between. CDR3 coding DNA: TGTGCCTGGAGTGAAACTAGTCCTTCCTACGAGCAGTACTTC. Translating it yields CAWSETSPSYEQYF. Full variable domain (missing parts from reference TRBV30 and TRBJ2-7): SQTIHQWPATLVQPVGSPLSLECTVEGTSNPNLYWYRQAAGRGLQLLFYSVGIGQISSEVPQNLSASRPQDRQFILSSKKLLLSDSGFYLCAWSETSPSYEQYFGPGTRLTVT.

This clone has just one count. This chain uses TRBV7-2 with TRBJ2-3, with D possibly being TRBD2 (6 bases). This CDR3 contains 16 residues. Germline V gene sequence: CDR1 SGHTA, CDR2 FQGNSA. V was clipped by 4 bases and J by 4 bases, with 18 bases between them. The CDR3 nucleotides read TGTGCCAGCAGCTCTACCGACTATCGGGAGCCAGATACGCAGTATTTT. Translating it yields CASSSTDYREPDTQYF.

The rearrangement links TRBV7-2 to TRBJ2-2; 9 nucleotides line up with TRBD2. Germline values: CDR1 SGHTA, CDR2 FQGNSA. CDR3 length equals 15 residues. V shed 2 bases, J shed 6 bases, and the junction held 4 bases outside the gene matches. In nucleotides, the CDR3 is TGTGCCAGCAGCTTAAACCTAGCGGGACCCGGGGAGCTGTTTTTT. This encodes CASSLNLAGPGELFF.

The chain recombines TRBV3-1 (or the pseudogene TRBV3-2) with TRBJ2-6; 8 bases line up with TRBD1. CDR1 and CDR2 (germline): LGHDT, YNNKEL (reference sequence). V shed 5 bases, J shed 2 bases, and the junction held 2 bases outside the gene matches. This CDR3 is built from 15 residues. Here the CDR3 DNA reads TGTGCCAGCAGCGCCAGGGGGCCTGGGGCCAACGTCCTGACTTTC. Translation: CASSARGPGANVLTF.

This clone came up once. The chain uses TRBV14 and TRBJ1-6; D is possibly TRBD1 (5 bases). The CDR3 sequence is 13 residues long. Trimming removed 5 bases at V and 7 bases at J, with 9 bases between. Germline loops: CDR1 SGHDN, CDR2 FVKESK. CDR3 coding DNA: TGTGCCAGCAGCTGGACACTCAATTCACCCCTCCACTTT. Its translation is CASSWTLNSPLHF.

This clone has just one count. The CDR3 DNA is TGTGCCAGCAGTTTAAGACGGGGGGTAACCGGGGAGCTGTTTTTT. It is translated as CASSLRRGVTGELFF. The V and J genes are TRBV27 and TRBJ2-2; 7 positions agree with TRBD2. Trimming cost V 2 bases and J 5 bases; bases outside gene matches: 5. The CDR3 runs 15 residues. Germline CDR1 is MNHEY and CDR2 is SMNVEV (reference sequence).

The V call is TRBV3-1 (or the pseudogene TRBV3-2), the J call TRBJ2-1; 9 bases map to TRBD2. Germline lookup yields CDR1 LGHDT and CDR2 YNNKEL (reference sequence). The V segment lost 9 bases and the J segment 1 base; nucleotides outside the gene matches: 7. The CDR3 totals 15 residues. The CDR3 region has the DNA TGTGCCAGGTTGCTAGCGGGGACTTCCTACAATGAGCAGTTCTTC. Translation: CARLLAGTSYNEQFF.

Comments on this clone: An end of the junction does not agree with germline; a read error may underlie this. The same CDR3 is also encoded by other DNA sequences in this sample. CDR3: CASSLLGRSYNEQFF. CDR3 DNA sequence: TGTGCCAGTAGCTTATTAGGGAGGTCCTACAATGAGCAGTTCTTC. The chain uses TRBV13 and TRBJ2-1, with a tentative D call TRBD2 (6 bases). This CDR3 spans 15 amino acids. Germline values: CDR1 PRHDT, CDR2 FYEKMQ (reference sequence).

V and J are TRBV9 and TRBJ2-6, with TRBD1 matching 8 bases. The germline V gene has CDR1 SGDLS and CDR2 YYNGEE. With 4 bases clipped from V and 0 bases from J, the junction kept 6 bases outside the gene matches. The CDR3 totals 17 residues. CDR3 DNA: TGTGCCAGCAGCTTATGGACAGGGATCTCTGGGGCCAACGTCCTGACTTTC. Its translation: CASSLWTGISGANVLTF.

This clone was picked up one time. V is TRBV29-1 and J is TRBJ1-2; 7 bases are a match to TRBD1. The CDR3 length is 13 residues. Germline trimming cut 6 bases from V and 1 base from J; bases unmatched to any gene: 5. Germline V gene lookup returns CDR1 SQVTM and CDR2 ANQGSEA. This CDR3 reads CSVGGDSNYGYTF. CDR3 in DNA: TGCAGCGTAGGTGGGGACAGTAACTATGGCTACACCTTC.

This chain uses TRBV5-1 with TRBJ2-2; 10 bases match TRBD1. The CDR3 covers 17 residues. The V gene's germline CDR1 is SGHRS and CDR2 YFSETQ. After removal of 5 bases from V and 0 bases from J, the junction contained 7 bases not matched to a gene. The CDR3 is CASSLHGQGANTGELFF. As DNA, the CDR3 is TGCGCCAGCAGTCTCCATGGACAGGGGGCGAACACCGGGGAGCTGTTTTTT.

The chain employs TRBV5-1 and TRBJ2-1; D is perhaps TRBD1 (6 bases). The ends were cut back, 3 bases at V and 2 bases at J, with 12 bases in the middle. The CDR3 is made up of 15 amino acids. Per the germline V gene, CDR1 is SGHRS and CDR2 is YFSETQ. The CDR3 sequence is CASSSVGAAYNEQFF. The CDR3 DNA reads as TGCGCCAGCAGCTCAGTGGGGGCAGCCTACAATGAGCAGTTCTTC.

The chain carries TRBV7-8 and TRBJ2-7, with a possible D match to TRBD2 (6 bases). This CDR3 contains 13 residues. Trimming took off 2 bases at V and 7 bases at J, with 12 bases between the two ends. The V gene's germline CDR1 is SGHVS and CDR2 FQNEAQ. This CDR3 reads CASSLWGEGEQYF. CDR3 sequence (DNA): TGTGCCAGCAGCTTATGGGGGGAAGGGGAGCAGTACTTC. The full variable domain, its missing parts supplied by reference TRBV7-8 and TRBJ2-7, is GAGVSQSPRYKVAKRGQDVALRCDPISGHVSLFWYQQALGQGPEFLTYFQNEAQLDKSGLPSDRFFAERPEGSVSTLKIQRTQQEDSAVYLCASSLWGEGEQYFGPGTRLTVT.

This sequence joins TRBV6-5 and TRBJ2-3, with 10 positions matching TRBD2. With V trimmed by 2 bases and J by 1 base, 3 bases remained unmatched. Germline CDR1 and CDR2: MNHEY and SVGAGI. The CDR3 consists of 16 residues. This chain's CDR3 is CASSYQGLAGTDTQYF. CDR3 nucleotides: TGTGCCAGCAGTTACCAAGGACTAGCGGGCACAGATACGCAGTATTTT.

Here the CDR3 DNA reads TGTGGTAGCGGGAGTTTAGGGGAGCAGTTCTTC. Protein: CGSGSLGEQFF. This chain connects TRBV5-4 to TRBJ2-1; 9 nucleotides match TRBD2. Per the germline V gene, CDR1 is SGHNT and CDR2 is YYREEE (reference sequence). This CDR3 region has 11 residues.

The chain joins TRBV28 to TRBJ2-1; D perhaps matches TRBD2 (7 bases). V lost 3 bases and J lost 6, with 12 bases in between. CDR3 size: 14 residues. Looked up from germline, CDR1 is MDHEN and CDR2 is SYDVKM. The CDR3 protein is CASSLGGPLNEQFF. In DNA, the CDR3 is TGTGCCAGCAGTTTGGGGGGGCCTCTCAATGAGCAGTTCTTC.

This clone is a singleton in its sample. This chain connects TRBV28 to TRBJ2-7; TRBD1 aligns across 10 bases. Germline trimming cut 2 bases from V and 7 bases from J; bases unmatched to any gene: 20. Germline CDR1 and CDR2: MDHEN and SYDVKM. The CDR3 totals 19 residues. CDR3 amino acids: CASSLSGAGTGALHREQYF. CDR3 DNA sequence: TGTGCCAGCAGTTTAAGTGGGGCGGGGACAGGGGCCCTCCATAGGGAGCAGTACTTC.

V is TRBV27 and J is TRBJ2-7; weak D call: TRBD2 (6 bases). Germline lookup yields CDR1 MNHEY and CDR2 SMNVEV (reference sequence). Trimming took off 1 base at V and 4 bases at J, with 11 bases between the two ends. This CDR3 region has 14 residues. The CDR3 DNA reads TGTGCCAGCAGTTTATGGGGGGAGGAGTACGAGCAGTACTTC. It encodes CASSLWGEEYEQYF.

This chain's CDR3 is CASRPSHYSNQPQHF. The CDR3 coding sequence is TGTGCCAGTAGACCCTCGCACTATAGCAATCAGCCCCAGCATTTT. The chain employs TRBV19 and TRBJ1-5; unclear D gene. Trimming shortened V by 6 bases and J by 0 bases, and 12 bases separated the two germline ends. The CDR3 consists of 15 residues. Germline assignment: CDR1 LNHDA and CDR2 SQIVND (reference sequence).

This chain connects TRBV19 to TRBJ2-3; maybe TRBD1 (6 bases). CDR3 length equals 15 residues. Per the germline V gene, CDR1 is LNHDA and CDR2 is SQIVND (reference sequence). V lost 3 bases, J lost 2 bases, and 12 bases lay in between. The CDR3 nucleotides read TGTGCCAGTAGTATCGCAAGGGGGATCACAGATACGCAGTATTTT. It is translated as CASSIARGITDTQYF.

V usage is TRBV4-1 and J usage is TRBJ2-1; no reliable D call. The CDR3 totals 12 residues. CDR1 is MGHRA and CDR2 is YSYEKL in the germline V gene. Trimming cost V 2 bases and J 7 bases, with 6 bases left between them. The CDR3 bases are TGCGCCAGCAGCCAATCCGGGAATGAGCAGTTCTTC. Its translation is CASSQSGNEQFF.

Worth noting for this clone: One end of the junction is discordant with germline, which a read error may explain. This chain joins TRBV24-1 and TRBJ2-2, with 9 bases aligning to TRBD2. This CDR3 region has 15 residues. The germline V gene encodes CDR1 KGHDR and CDR2 SFDVKD. Here the CDR3 DNA reads TGTGCCACCGAGGCGGGAGGGCCGAAAACCGGGGAGCTGTTTTTT. This encodes CATEAGGPKTGELFF.

J is TRBJ2-7 and V is TRBV6-2 or TRBV6-3, with a possible D match to TRBD1 (6 bases). Trimming took 6 bases from V and 3 from J, leaving 15 bases between them. The germline V gene has CDR1 MNHEY and CDR2 SVGEGT. This CDR3 spans 14 amino acids. In DNA, the CDR3 is TGTGCCAGCAGCCCCCCCCGGGACAACTACGAGCAGTACTTC. Residues: CASSPPRDNYEQYF.

The CDR3: CASNPPPHRTFNYGYTF. DNA of the CDR3: TGTGCCAGCAACCCACCGCCCCACAGGACCTTTAACTATGGCTACACCTTC. This chain links TRBV6-2 or TRBV6-3 with TRBJ1-2; a possible D gene is TRBD1 (5 bases). Deletions cut 7 bases from V and 1 base from J, with 22 bases between. Germline CDR1 is MNHEY and CDR2 is SVGEGT. The CDR3 totals 17 residues.

The rearrangement joins TRBV7-9 to TRBJ1-5, with 9 positions matching TRBD1. Germline loops: CDR1 SEHNR, CDR2 FQNEAQ (reference sequence). V was clipped by 3 bases and J by 0 bases; unmatched bases: 9. This CDR3 is 18 amino acids long. CDR3 sequence reads: CASSFGGQGINSNQPQHF. In DNA form, the CDR3 reads TGTGCCAGCAGCTTTGGGGGACAGGGAATTAATAGCAATCAGCCCCAGCATTTT.

This clone was detected only once. This rearrangement joins TRBV2 to TRBJ2-3, with D possibly TRBD2 on 5 matching bases. The CDR3 runs 16 residues. Between the trimmed V and J ends, which lost 4 bases and 2 bases, there was a span of 16 bases. Germline assignment: CDR1 SNHLY and CDR2 FYNNEI. CDR3 sequence reads: CASSARASWDTDTQYF. The CDR3 bases are TGTGCCAGCAGTGCCCGGGCTAGCTGGGACACAGATACGCAGTATTTT. Full variable domain (outside the CDR3, taken from reference TRBV2 and TRBJ2-3): EPEVTQTPSHQVTQMGQEVILRCVPISNHLYFYWYRQILGQKVEFLVSFYNNEISEKSEIFDDQFSVERPDGSNFTLKIRSTKLEDSAMYFCASSARASWDTDTQYFGPGTRLTVL.